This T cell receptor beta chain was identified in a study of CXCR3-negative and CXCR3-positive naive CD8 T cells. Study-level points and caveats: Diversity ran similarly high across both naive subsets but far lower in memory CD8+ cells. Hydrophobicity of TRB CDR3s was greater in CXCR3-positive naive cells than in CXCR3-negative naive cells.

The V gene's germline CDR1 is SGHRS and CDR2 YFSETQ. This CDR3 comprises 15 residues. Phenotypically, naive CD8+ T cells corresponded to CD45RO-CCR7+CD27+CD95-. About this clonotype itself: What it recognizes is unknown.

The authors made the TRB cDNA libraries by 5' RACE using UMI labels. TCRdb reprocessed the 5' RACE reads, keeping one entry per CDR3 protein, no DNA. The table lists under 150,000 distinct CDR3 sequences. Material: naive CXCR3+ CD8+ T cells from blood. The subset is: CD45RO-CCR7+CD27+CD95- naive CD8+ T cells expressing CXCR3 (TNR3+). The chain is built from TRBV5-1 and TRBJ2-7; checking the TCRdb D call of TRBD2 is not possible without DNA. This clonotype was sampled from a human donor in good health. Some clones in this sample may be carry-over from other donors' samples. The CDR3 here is CASSLVGGGTYEQYF.